The TCR beta chain under discussion was sequenced for a study of T cell responses to AZD1222 COVID-19 vaccine (dated by TCRdb to the early 2020s). About the full investigation: A total of about 240 trial participants underwent TCR sequencing, of whom around 200 received two doses of AZD1222 and 26 received two doses of the MenACWY control vaccine. Enrollment into the trials was organized by age into subgroups of 18-55, 56-69 and 70-plus years, and those subgroups contained 148, 28 and 57 TCR-sequenced participants, respectively.

Here is what the overall study found, with its caveats: The vaccine-associated CD4 TCRs covered the entire spike protein, and the dominant responses fell in regions 160-218 and 743-854. Spike-specific TCR breadth and depth rose significantly after two AZD1222 doses compared with day 0 and with MenACWY recipients. In the small 56-69-year group, the increase in depth fell short of significance, most likely because of low power. Only 5 to 7 AZD1222 recipients were SARS-CoV-2 seropositive at baseline, limiting conclusions about previously exposed vaccinees. Nearly half of unique spike-specific TCRs reportedly recognized epitopes outside regions mutated in the B.1.351 and B.1.1.7 variants. Because no samples from the day 14 peak response were available, repertoires could be characterized only after the peak T cell response. Most participants were white British and females outnumbered males, and the authors suggested that clonal diversity may have been underestimated.

The CDR3 regions of human TCRbeta chains were subjected to immunosequencing. On the study's bioinformatics: Repertoire TCRs were matched against a reference library of SARS-CoV-2-specific TCRs generated with the MIRA antigen-specificity platform. Breadth was defined as the fraction of unique TCRs that were SARS-CoV-2-associated. Depth was defined as the fraction of total T cells that were SARS-CoV-2-associated. Using the MIRA data, every spike-specific TCR was mapped to the spike region that the TCR reacted to and assigned to either a CD4 or a CD8 class. Log10-transformed breadth and depth values were compared by one-way ANOVA with Sidak's multiple comparisons tests. The clones in this table, taken by TCRdb from immuneACCESS, are in-frame only. Not every clone is retained; where verified, under half of the shortfall comes from an unresolved V gene, and the cause of the rest is unknown. V, J and clone size are taken as reported in that table, and D and trimming were inferred from the DNA itself. This sample is represented by 180,000 or so clones; 88% of them were singletons. The biggest ten clones account for 20% to 30% of the sample.

A remark on this clone: This clone's antigen is unknown. No qualities accompany the bases; no much larger clone lies one base away.

The CDR3 holds 18 amino acids from the cysteine to the phenylalanine. Just the 54-base CDR3 DNA is kept, in frame starting at base 1. Looking up the germline V gene (reference sequence) yields CDR1 LNHDA and CDR2 SQIVND. Germline trimming: 4 bases from V, 0 bases from J; junction bases outside gene matches: 7. What this sample's time point label stands for: about 28 days (+/-7) after the second vaccine dose. AZD1222 recipients with second doses at about 4 weeks or about 12 weeks were pooled, because spike-specific TCR depth and breadth did not differ between schedules. The vaccinee samples were drawn from two UK trials, COV001 and COV002, one of which was a single-blind randomized controlled phase 2/3 trial testing AZD1222 (ChAdOx1 nCoV-19) in healthy adults. Trial participant PBMC samples were collected at day 0 and day 28 after the second dose for TCRbeta chain sequencing.

The sequence was collected from an adult who received the AZD1222 COVID-19 vaccine. The source was peripheral blood, collected 28 days after the second AZD1222 dose. The rearrangement joined TRBV19 to TRBJ2-6; TRBD1 lines up with 9 middle nucleotides. DNA sequence: TGTGCCAGTAGTAAGGGACAGGGACCGATCTCTGGGGCCAACGTCCTGACTTTC. Its protein reads: CASSKGQGPISGANVLTF.